This T cell receptor beta chain originates from a study of CD8 T cells in ankylosing spondylitis. The CDR3 consists of 12 residues. Germline CDR1 reads DFQATT; CDR2 reads SNEGSKA (reference sequence). V was cut by 2 bases and J by 8 bases, with 10 bases left in between. This clonotype was detected a few times. Its antigen remains unknown. Study-wide results and limits: A TCR beta motif of eight highly homologous variants appeared characteristic of ankylosing spondylitis blood.

MiXCR was run by TCRdb on the 5' RACE reads, yielding one entry per CDR3 protein. The table has almost 400,000 distinct CDR3 sequences, approximately 20% seen once. This chain uses TRBV20-1 with TRBJ2-1; D call uncertain. The sequencing input was blood, either unsorted or a sorted T cell fraction (not recorded which). The sequence was obtained from a male donor with ankylosing spondylitis. CDR3: CSARNQAHEQFF. In DNA form, the CDR3 reads TGCAGTGCTAGAAACCAGGCGCATGAGCAGTTCTTC.